The 3 T cell receptor beta chains in this list originate from one sample, sequenced in a study of T cells in Graves' hyperthyroidism and ophthalmopathy. Using RNA transcripts as the source, TCR beta CDR3 regions were amplified. The TCR CDR3 was amplified in a first-round RT-PCR using the HTBI primer set. TCRdb used MiXCR to reprocess the multiplex PCR reads, holding one entry per CDR3 protein. The data contain around 800,000 distinct CDR3 sequences, 38% of them singletons. Sequenced material: blood. The receptors shown here come from a man younger than 35 with Graves' hyperthyroidism.

This clonotype was seen repeatedly, ten times or more. J is TRBJ1-3 and V is TRBV25-1; D not certain. Trimming left V 7 bases short and J 0 bases short, with 7 bases between. The germline CDR1 and CDR2 sequences are MGHDK and SYGVNS. The CDR3 runs 13 residues. DNA of the CDR3: TGTGCCAGCACGGTGACCTCTGGAAACACCATATATTTT. Amino acids: CASTVTSGNTIYF.

This chain links TRBV5-8 with TRBJ2-5; weak D call: TRBD2 (6 bases). The CDR3 loop spans 14 amino acids. The V gene lost 4 bases and the J gene lost 5 bases, with 15 bases spanning the gap. Germline-derived CDR1 and CDR2 are SGHTS and YDEGEE. The CDR3 nucleotides are TGTGCCAGCAGCCTGGGACTGGGGATGGAGACCCAGTACTTC. This sequence encodes CASSLGLGMETQYF.

Notes on this clonotype: Relative to the germline gene, one junction end is altered; a read error may explain this. This chain links TRBV7-2 with TRBJ1-1; D gene ambiguous. The V gene's germline CDR1 is SGHTA and CDR2 FQGNSA. The CDR3 runs to 14 residues. The CDR3 region is CASSSDDRHTKAFF. CDR3 nucleotide sequence: TGTGCCAGCAGCTCAGATGACCGACACACTAAAGCTTTCTTT.